What follows are 24 T cell receptor beta chains derived from one specimen sequenced in a study of control samples from healthy donors and cancer patients. Repertoires were generated with immunoSEQ multiplex PCR, while TCRdb's copy carries only in-frame clones and drops some. The table includes over 60,000 clones, approximately 90% detected once. Sample: PBMCs. All receptors come from a woman aged 55-70 years with head and neck cancer.

The chain uses TRBV30 and TRBJ2-7; 8 bases fit TRBD2. Germline CDR1 and CDR2: GTSNPN and SVGIG (reference sequence). The CDR3 consists of 14 residues. With V trimmed by 2 bases and J by 2 bases, 5 bases remained unmatched. The CDR3 bases are TGTGCCTGGAGTAGCGGGAGAAGCACCTACGAGCAGTACTTC. This sequence encodes CAWSSGRSTYEQYF.

This clone was seen once. V is TRBV24-1 and J is TRBJ2-3, with 11 bases fitting TRBD2. Trimming at V came to 0 bases and at J to 3 bases, leaving 4 bases not matched to a gene. CDR1 is KGHDR, CDR2 SFDVKD, per germline. The CDR3 extends over 17 amino acids. The CDR3 nucleotides are TGTGCCACCAGTGATTTGCCTATAGCGGGAGGGACAGATACGCAGTATTTT. This encodes CATSDLPIAGGTDTQYF.

The J gene is TRBJ1-2, the V gene TRBV29-1; D call uncertain. Germline values: CDR1 SQVTM, CDR2 ANQGSEA. V dropped 6 bases and J dropped 1 base, with 6 bases sitting between them. The CDR3 has 11 residues. CDR3 sequence: CSVESNYGYTF. In DNA, the CDR3 is TGCAGCGTAGAAAGTAACTATGGCTACACCTTC.

This chain uses TRBV13 with TRBJ2-7; TRBD1 matches 11 bases. Germline V gene data show CDR1 as PRHDT and CDR2 as FYEKMQ (reference sequence). The CDR3 is made up of 15 amino acids. Germline trimming cut 5 bases from V and 3 bases from J; bases unmatched to any gene: 6. The CDR3 loop reads CASSRGQGALYEQYF. CDR3 bases: TGTGCCAGCAGCCGTGGACAGGGGGCTCTCTACGAGCAGTACTTC.

This sequence joins TRBV5-6 and TRBJ2-1, with 12 positions matching TRBD2. V was clipped by 3 bases and J by 4 bases; unmatched bases: 8. The CDR3 loop spans 17 amino acids. CDR1 and CDR2 from the germline V gene are SGHDT and YYEEEE. This chain's CDR3 is CASSSQLAGGAYNEQFF. The CDR3 nucleotides are TGTGCCAGCAGCTCTCAACTAGCGGGAGGAGCATACAATGAGCAGTTCTTC. Full variable domain (missing parts from reference TRBV5-6 and TRBJ2-1): DAGVTQSPTHLIKTRGQQVTLRCSPKSGHDTVSWYQQALGQGPQFIFQYYEEEERQRGNFPDRFSGHQFPNYSSELNVNALLLGDSALYLCASSSQLAGGAYNEQFFGPGTRLTVL.

V and J are TRBV30 and TRBJ2-3; 14 nucleotides match TRBD2. The germline V gene encodes CDR1 GTSNPN and CDR2 SVGIG (reference sequence). The CDR3 totals 15 residues. V trimming: 2 bases; J trimming: 5 bases; junction bases outside the gene matches: 3. CDR3 sequence (DNA): TGTGCCTGGAGTCCCGGGACTAGCGGGGGAGATACGCAGTATTTT. Amino acids: CAWSPGTSGGDTQYF.

The gene calls are TRBV5-5 and TRBJ1-2, with 7 positions matching TRBD1. The CDR3 contains 13 residues. Germline values: CDR1 SGHKS, CDR2 YYEKEE (reference sequence). The V and J ends lost 2 bases and 7 bases, in that order; junction bases with no gene match: 5. The CDR3 region has the DNA TGTGCCAGCAGCTTCCGGGACAGTGGTGGCTACACCTTC. The encoded protein is CASSFRDSGGYTF.

The chain employs TRBV28 and TRBJ2-7; possibly TRBD1 for D (6 bases). Germline CDR1 MDHEN, CDR2 SYDVKM. The germline V and J ends were trimmed by 7 bases and 4 bases, with 17 bases remaining between them. The CDR3 runs to 14 residues. CDR3 nucleotides: TGTGCCAGCACTTATCCGGGGACATTGTACGAGCAGTACTTC. Translated: CASTYPGTLYEQYF.

The rearrangement joins TRBV6-5 to TRBJ2-5; maybe TRBD1 (5 bases). Deletions cut 2 bases from V and 6 bases from J, with 19 bases between. The CDR3 has 16 amino acids. The germline V gene has CDR1 MNHEY and CDR2 SVGAGI. The CDR3 DNA sequence: TGTGCCAGCAGTTACGTCCGGCAGGGAAACTCAAAGACCCAGTACTTC. Its protein is CASSYVRQGNSKTQYF.

In its sample, this clone was seen once. This chain links TRBV6-6 with TRBJ1-1; tentatively, D is TRBD1 (5 bases). Germline CDR1 reads MNHNY; CDR2 reads SVGAGI (reference sequence). V lost 5 bases and J lost 0, with 13 bases in between. This CDR3 has 15 amino acids. The CDR3: CASSPTGGLNTEAFF. The CDR3 DNA sequence: TGTGCCAGCAGTCCGACGGGGGGTCTGAACACTGAAGCTTTCTTT.

V and J are TRBV30 and TRBJ1-1, with D uncertain. V gave up 1 base and J gave up 7 bases, with 7 bases separating them. The CDR3 spans 11 residues. Germline-derived CDR1 and CDR2 are GTSNPN and SVGIG (reference sequence). The CDR3 here is CAWSGRSEAFF. The CDR3 region has the DNA TGTGCCTGGAGTGGAAGGAGTGAAGCTTTCTTT.

V usage is TRBV29-1 and J usage is TRBJ2-7, with D unresolved. There are 12 residues in the CDR3. Deletions cut 4 bases from V and 6 bases from J, with 13 bases between. Germline lookup yields CDR1 SQVTM and CDR2 ANQGSEA. CDR3 loop: CSVVFSVGEQYF. The CDR3 nucleotides read TGCAGCGTTGTTTTTTCGGTGGGCGAGCAGTACTTC.

The V and J genes are TRBV28 and TRBJ1-2; possibly TRBD1 for D (6 bases). Trimming pared 10 bases from V and 0 bases from J, leaving 15 bases between. Germline assignment: CDR1 MDHEN and CDR2 SYDVKM. This CDR3 contains 14 residues. The CDR3 sequence is CATIMPGANYGYTF. The CDR3 DNA sequence: TGTGCCACCATAATGCCAGGGGCTAACTATGGCTACACCTTC.

J is TRBJ2-3 and V is TRBV6-1; weak D call: TRBD2 (5 bases). Trimming pared 3 bases from V and 5 bases from J, leaving 18 bases between. The CDR3 covers 16 residues. Germline values: CDR1 MNHNS, CDR2 SASEGT. The CDR3 spells CASSDPGSRSGDTQYF. The CDR3 DNA reads TGTGCCAGCAGTGATCCGGGATCACGGAGTGGAGATACGCAGTATTTT.

The rearrangement uses TRBV4-3 and TRBJ2-3, with 8 bases identical to TRBD1. V dropped 2 bases and J dropped 5; count of bases not matched to a gene: 6. CDR3 length equals 15 residues. CDR1 is LGHNA, CDR2 YSLEER, per germline. The CDR3 DNA sequence: TGCGCCAGCAGCCAAAGACTACAGGGGGAAGATACGCAGTATTTT. It encodes CASSQRLQGEDTQYF.

The rearrangement links TRBV6-2 or TRBV6-3 to TRBJ2-7; 10 nucleotides line up with TRBD2. This CDR3 comprises 16 residues. Germline lookup yields CDR1 MNHEY and CDR2 SVGEGT. The trim removed 2 bases at V and 2 bases at J, leaving 6 bases unmatched. The CDR3 protein is CASSYKASGSPYEQYF. The CDR3, as DNA: TGTGCCAGCAGTTACAAAGCTAGCGGGAGCCCCTACGAGCAGTACTTC.

The chain combines TRBV11-3 with TRBJ2-1, with 7 positions matching TRBD2. Germline V lookup: CDR1 SGHNT, CDR2 YENEEA. The CDR3 runs 17 residues. J lost 6 bases, V lost 5 bases, and 16 bases had no gene match. The CDR3 sequence is CASSRRLARGDSNEQFF. CDR3 sequence (DNA): TGTGCCAGCAGCCGACGACTAGCTCGGGGGGATTCCAATGAGCAGTTCTTC.

The J gene is TRBJ1-2, the V gene TRBV19; 9 bases agree with TRBD1. Germline V gives CDR1 LNHDA, CDR2 SQIVND (reference sequence). The length of the CDR3 is 15 residues. The junction had 12 bases not matched to a gene; V was cut back by 6 bases and J by 7 bases. CDR3 region: CASSAKRTGDSGYTF. The CDR3 nucleotides are TGTGCCAGTAGCGCCAAACGGACAGGGGATAGTGGCTACACCTTC.

V usage is TRBV11-3 and J usage is TRBJ2-2; D unresolved. V lost 3 bases, J lost 5 bases, and 10 bases lay in between. Germline V lookup: CDR1 SGHNT, CDR2 YENEEA. The CDR3 totals 14 residues. The CDR3 DNA is TGTGCCAGCAGCTTTAGGGTTGAGACCGGGGAGCTGTTTTTT. It translates to CASSFRVETGELFF.

This chain uses TRBV18 with TRBJ2-3; no definite D call. The V gene lost 0 bases and the J gene lost 3 bases, with 10 bases spanning the gap. From germline, CDR1 is KGHSH and CDR2 LQKENI. The CDR3 extends over 15 amino acids. The DNA of the CDR3 is TGTGCCAGCTCACCACCAGACCTGACTACAGATACGCAGTATTTT. As protein: CASSPPDLTTDTQYF.

The V and J genes are TRBV3-1 (or the pseudogene TRBV3-2) and TRBJ2-5; maybe TRBD2 (5 bases). Germline CDR1 and CDR2: LGHDT and YNNKEL (reference sequence). Trimming left V 1 base short and J 6 bases short, with 15 bases between. The CDR3 has 15 amino acids. As DNA, the CDR3 is TGTGCCAGCAGCCAAGGAGGGTCCCCAGGAAAGACCCAGTACTTC. Translated: CASSQGGSPGKTQYF.

V and J are TRBV27 and TRBJ1-4; 8 positions agree with TRBD1. CDR1 is MNHEY and CDR2 is SMNVEV in the germline V gene (reference sequence). V was clipped by 5 bases and J by 6 bases; unmatched bases: 8. CDR3 length: 15 amino acids. This CDR3 reads CASSAAGGVYEKLFF. In DNA form, the CDR3 reads TGTGCCAGCAGTGCCGCAGGGGGCGTATATGAAAAACTGTTTTTT.

J is TRBJ2-1 and V is TRBV5-1; TRBD1 matches 8 bases. The CDR3 is 15 residues long. The trim removed 0 bases at V and 8 bases at J, leaving 7 bases unmatched. Germline-derived CDR1 and CDR2 are SGHRS and YFSETQ. CDR3 sequence reads: CASSLEAGGIDEQFF. In DNA form, the CDR3 reads TGCGCCAGCAGCTTGGAAGCAGGGGGCATCGATGAGCAGTTCTTC.

The rearrangement uses TRBV25-1 and TRBJ1-4; TRBD1 agrees at 7 bases. Unmatched junction bases numbered 14, after V lost 6 bases and J lost 4 bases. This CDR3 spans 17 amino acids. The germline V gene has CDR1 MGHDK and CDR2 SYGVNS. The CDR3 here is CASREGRGGVGNEKLFF. The CDR3 bases are TGTGCCAGCAGAGAAGGTAGAGGGGGCGTAGGTAATGAAAAACTGTTTTTT.